These 6 T cell receptor beta chains were all obtained from the same sample, sequenced in a study of immune evolution from preneoplasia to lung adenocarcinoma. The method was immunoSEQ multiplex PCR; TCRdb's version includes in-frame clones alone and lacks a portion of them. Here the sample spans some 8,000 clones, about two thirds being singletons. The specimen was FFPE lung adenocarcinoma in situ tissue. Receptors were obtained from a donor aged 70 or over with lung adenocarcinoma. Some clones in this sample may be carry-over from other donors' samples.

This chain joins TRBV2 and TRBJ1-5; no clear D gene. The ends were cut back, 7 bases at V and 4 bases at J, with 11 bases in the middle. Germline CDR1 is SNHLY and CDR2 is FYNNEI. CDR3 length: 13 amino acids. The CDR3 loop reads CASTEARNQPQHF. CDR3 coding DNA: TGTGCCAGCACCGAAGCCCGAAATCAGCCCCAGCATTTT. Looking up the rest from reference TRBV2 and TRBJ1-5 gives the full variable domain: EPEVTQTPSHQVTQMGQEVILRCVPISNHLYFYWYRQILGQKVEFLVSFYNNEISEKSEIFDDQFSVERPDGSNFTLKIRSTKLEDSAMYFCASTEARNQPQHFGDGTRLSIL.

V usage is TRBV20-1 and J usage is TRBJ2-7, with unresolved D. Germline CDR1 reads DFQATT; CDR2 reads SNEGSKA (reference sequence). Trimming stripped 5 bases from V and 5 bases from J, with 10 bases between. The CDR3 contains 11 residues. The CDR3 coding sequence is TGCAGTGCTTGTCTACTGAACGAGCAGTACTTC. It yields the protein CSACLLNEQYF.

The CDR3 DNA reads as TGTGCCAGCAGTGCCCGACTGGAAAAACTGTTTTTT. Its translation: CASSARLEKLFF. The J gene is TRBJ1-4, the V gene TRBV28, with D unresolved. CDR3 size: 12 residues. Trimming removed 5 bases at V and 8 bases at J, with 9 bases between. Germline V gives CDR1 MDHEN, CDR2 SYDVKM.

This clone appeared a single time. This sequence joins TRBV6-5 and TRBJ2-7; 8 nucleotides agree with TRBD1. CDR3 size: 13 residues. CDR1 and CDR2 (germline): MNHEY, SVGAGI. Trimming took 6 bases from V and 2 from J; bases not matched to a gene: 3. The CDR3, as DNA: TGTGCCAGCAGGAGACAGGGGCCCTACGAGCAGTACTTC. This translates into CASRRQGPYEQYF.

The rearrangement links TRBV28 to TRBJ1-2; the match to TRBD1 covers 7 bases. CDR1 is MDHEN and CDR2 is SYDVKM in the germline V gene. The CDR3 runs 15 residues. J gave up 3 bases and V 4 bases, and 8 bases lay outside the gene matches. The CDR3 here is CASSSLTGDYYGYTF. CDR3 sequence (DNA): TGTGCCAGCAGTTCCCTCACAGGGGATTACTATGGCTACACCTTC.

The chain is built from TRBV4-1 and TRBJ2-1, with D possibly TRBD1 on 5 matching bases. Germline CDR1 reads MGHRA; CDR2 reads YSYEKL. V was trimmed by 0 bases and J by 9 bases, leaving 12 bases between them. The CDR3 covers 14 residues. CDR3 amino acids: CASSQEGRQSEQFF. CDR3 coding DNA: TGCGCCAGCAGCCAAGAGGGGCGACAGAGTGAGCAGTTCTTC.